The present T cell receptor (beta chain) was sequenced within a study of blood T cell repertoires in COVID-19. Participant ages covered 18 to 89 years across 24 US areas. Participants had their cohort set by participant-reported clinical history. How the authors handled the data: Reference gene primer amplification gave nucleated cell count estimates. TCRdb's copy holds only in-frame clones and misses some; the assay was immunoSEQ multiplex PCR. Clone size and the V and J calls come from that table; the DNA yielded D and trimming. Seen here are under 200,000 clones, 82% observed once, and the top ten hold 4.5% to 6.5%. Sequences were obtained from PBMCs or T cells enriched from blood (not recorded which). This receptor was identified in a woman between 55 and 75 years old with acute COVID-19.

CDR3 protein: CASSSILQGLIYGYTF. DNA of the CDR3: TGTGCCAGCAGCTCCATCTTACAGGGGCTGATCTATGGCTACACCTTC. The V call is TRBV5-6, the J call TRBJ1-2; 7 bases are a match to TRBD1. CDR3 length: 16 residues. CDR1 is SGHDT, CDR2 YYEEEE, per germline. The junction had 12 bases not matched to a gene; V was cut back by 3 bases and J by 4 bases.